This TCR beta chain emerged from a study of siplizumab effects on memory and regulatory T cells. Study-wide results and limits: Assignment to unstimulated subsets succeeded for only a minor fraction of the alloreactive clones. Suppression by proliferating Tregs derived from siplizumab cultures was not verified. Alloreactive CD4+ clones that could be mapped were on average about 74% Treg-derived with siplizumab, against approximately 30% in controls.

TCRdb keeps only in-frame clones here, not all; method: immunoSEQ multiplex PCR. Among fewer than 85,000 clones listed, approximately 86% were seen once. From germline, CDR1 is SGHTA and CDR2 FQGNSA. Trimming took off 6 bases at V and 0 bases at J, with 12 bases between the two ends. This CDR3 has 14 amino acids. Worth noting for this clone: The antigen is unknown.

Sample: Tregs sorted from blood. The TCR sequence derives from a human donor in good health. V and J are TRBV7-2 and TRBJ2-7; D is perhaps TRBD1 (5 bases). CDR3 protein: CASRQDISSYEQYF. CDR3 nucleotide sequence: TGTGCCAGCAGACAGGACATCAGCTCCTACGAGCAGTACTTC.